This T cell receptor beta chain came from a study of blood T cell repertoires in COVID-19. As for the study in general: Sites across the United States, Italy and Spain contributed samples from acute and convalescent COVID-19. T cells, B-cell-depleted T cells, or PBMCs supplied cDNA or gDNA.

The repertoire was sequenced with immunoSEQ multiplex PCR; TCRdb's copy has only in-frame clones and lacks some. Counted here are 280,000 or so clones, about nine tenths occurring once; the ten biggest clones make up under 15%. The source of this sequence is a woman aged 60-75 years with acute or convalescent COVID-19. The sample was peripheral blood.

CDR3 sequence reads: CASSGAGVGTDTQYF. CDR3 in DNA: TGTGCCAGCAGTGGGGCGGGGGTTGGCACAGATACGCAGTATTTT. This rearrangement joins TRBV2 to TRBJ2-3, with 7 bases identical to TRBD2. Unmatched junction bases numbered 5, after V lost 4 bases and J lost 1 base. Germline V gives CDR1 SNHLY, CDR2 FYNNEI. The CDR3 consists of 15 residues. The full variable domain, completed using reference TRBV2 and TRBJ2-3, is EPEVTQTPSHQVTQMGQEVILRCVPISNHLYFYWYRQILGQKVEFLVSFYNNEISEKSEIFDDQFSVERPDGSNFTLKIRSTKLEDSAMYFCASSGAGVGTDTQYFGPGTRLTVL.